A selection of T cell receptor beta chains follows, all from one sample in a study of T-cell memory formation after mild COVID-19. MiXCR was run by TCRdb on the 5' RACE reads, yielding one entry per CDR3 protein. The table lists roughly 560,000 distinct CDR3 sequences, about a fifth of them singletons. Source material: PBMCs or a T cell subset sorted from them (not recorded which). These receptors came from an adult woman who had mild COVID-19 (a few samples of this study predate the infection). Cell type and time point are not known. CDR3s include the opening cysteine and the closing phenylalanine or tryptophan. D genes are given only for firm matches. Clone size is shown for a subset of rows, as once, few, many or a class of expanded clone.

TRBV7-9,few,TRBJ1-5,NA,13,CASSLGIRQPQHF
TRBV6-5,NA,TRBJ1-2,TRBD1,14,CASSTRQGHYGYTF
TRBV11-3,NA,TRBJ2-3,NA,15,CASSLSGGIGDTQYF
TRBV5-1,NA,TRBJ2-5,NA,14,CASSSPEKGETQYF
TRBV3-1,NA,TRBJ1-2,NA,15,CASSQGAARNYGYTF
TRBV3-1,few,TRBJ2-4,NA,16,CASSQGSSTAKNIQYF
TRBV10-3,NA,TRBJ2-7,TRBD1,14,CAISDRTGPGEQYF
TRBV7-3,NA,TRBJ2-1,TRBD2,16,CASSLGIAGGDNEQFF
TRBV30,few,TRBJ2-7,NA,12,CAWSPTGTEQYF
TRBV27,NA,TRBJ2-1,TRBD1,13,CASGYAGGREQFF
TRBV12-3/TRBV12-4,few,TRBJ2-3,TRBD1,14,CASSWGTGGYTQYF
TRBV6-5,NA,TRBJ2-2,TRBD2,15,CASEDQPSGTGELFF
TRBV11-3,few,TRBJ2-7,NA,15,CASSLGKTGTYEQYF
TRBV6-6,few,TRBJ2-5,TRBD2,14,CASTKGLAEETQYF
TRBV9,few,TRBJ1-1,NA,13,CASSVEMNTEAFF
TRBV15,NA,TRBJ2-5,TRBD2,14,CATSNSASGRTQYF
TRBV6-1,few,TRBJ2-1,TRBD2,19,CASSGRLAGAKSSYNEQFF
TRBV28,NA,TRBJ2-1,TRBD2,17,CASSSPGLPHSYNEQFF
TRBV6-5,NA,TRBJ2-1,TRBD2,15,CASRPGRDLYNEQFF